This entry concerns a single T cell receptor beta chain. The sample is drawn from a study of blood T cell repertoires in COVID-19. The germline V and J ends were trimmed by 2 bases and 3 bases, with 15 bases remaining between them. The CDR3 spans 16 residues. The germline CDR1 and CDR2 sequences are SGHTA and FQGNSA. Produced via immunoSEQ multiplex PCR; TCRdb's table is partial and in-frame only. This table has about 64,000 clones, about nine tenths appearing once. This receptor was taken from an elderly woman with active COVID-19. The chain employs TRBV7-2 and TRBJ2-3, with a possible D match to TRBD2 (6 bases). Sequencing used peripheral blood. The CDR3 spells CASSLMLAQRTDTQYF. CDR3 in DNA: TGTGCCAGCAGCTTAATGCTAGCGCAGAGAACAGATACGCAGTATTTT. Drawing the rest from reference TRBV7-2 and TRBJ2-3, the complete variable domain is GAGVSQSPSNKVTEKGKDVELRCDPISGHTALYWYRQSLGQGLEFLIYFQGNSAPDKSGLPSDRFSAERTGGSVSTLTIQRTQQEDSAVYLCASSLMLAQRTDTQYFGPGTRLTVL.